This T cell receptor beta chain originates from a study of Ad26.COV2.S vaccination and SARS-CoV-2 variants. In the study overall: By the intramuscular route, Ad26.COV2.S was given once, or twice 56 days apart. Study results and caveats: Spike-specific TCR breadth ran higher among vaccine recipients than placebo recipients. Those who received vaccine or placebo ended up with similar non-spike TCR breadth.

Treatment specified: about 20 received Ad26.COV2.S at low or high dose, single or two shots; 5 received placebo; per-sample allocation not given. Material that was analyzed had been drawn on day 63 after the first vaccine or placebo injection. Ad26 vector vaccine expressed Wuhan-strain SARS-CoV-2 spike. This CDR3 contains 11 residues. Germline CDR1 and CDR2: MDHEN and SYDVKM. Generated by immunoSEQ multiplex PCR, the TCRdb table keeps only in-frame clones and is missing some. The sample consists of about 400,000 clones, 92% of them appearing once. With respect to this clone: Its cognate antigen is unknown.

The rearrangement uses TRBV28 and TRBJ1-4; D is uncertain. The receptor was derived from a person between 18 and 65 years old who received the Ad26.COV2.S COVID-19 vaccine or a placebo. Sequenced material: peripheral blood, taken in a trial of Ad26.COV2.S vaccine versus placebo. The CDR3 reads CVTATNEKLFF. In DNA form, the CDR3 reads TGTGTAACCGCAACTAATGAAAAACTGTTTTTT.